The T cell receptor (beta chain) under discussion was sequenced for a study of T-cell memory formation after mild COVID-19. General study findings and limits: Among CD4+ contracting clones, most were CM and EM, and CD8+ ones EMRA.

This clonotype has more than one count but fewer than ten. Its antigen is not identified. From the 5' RACE reads, TCRdb called clonotypes with MiXCR, one entry per CDR3 protein. The data hold 200,000 to 300,000 distinct CDR3 sequences, with roughly a sixth observed a single time. Germline V gene data show CDR1 as SGHRS and CDR2 as YFSETQ. There are 13 residues in the CDR3. Trimming pared 2 bases from V and 4 bases from J, leaving 4 bases between. The sequence came from a man aged 18 to 30 who had mild COVID-19 (a few samples of this study predate the infection). Cell type and time point are not known. Input material: PBMCs or a T cell subset sorted from them (not recorded which). V gene TRBV5-1 combines with J gene TRBJ1-6; no clear D gene. CDR3 in amino acids: CASSFAYNSPLHF. The CDR3, as DNA: TGCGCCAGCAGCTTCGCGTATAATTCACCCCTCCACTTT.